Listed here are 11 T cell receptor beta chains from one sample, sequenced in a study of PD-L1 blockade in urothelial cancer. Sequencing was performed with immunoSEQ multiplex PCR; in TCRdb, only in-frame clones are kept and a portion is missing. The table has 45,000 or so clones, around four fifths seen once. The time point here: pretreatment peripheral blood. The material sequenced was PBMCs, taken around atezolizumab (anti-PD-L1) treatment. The source of these receptors is a man aged 45-60 years with urothelial cancer.

The rearrangement joins TRBV18 to TRBJ1-2; maybe TRBD1 (6 bases). CDR1 and CDR2 (germline): KGHSH, LQKENI. This CDR3 comprises 12 residues. The ends were cut back, 4 bases at V and 8 bases at J, with 11 bases in the middle. The CDR3 DNA follows: TGTGCCAGCTCACTTTACAGGGACGGCTACACCTTC. Its protein product is CASSLYRDGYTF.

The V gene is TRBV10-3, the J gene TRBJ2-1, with TRBD1 matching over 8 bases. Per germline, CDR1 ENHRY and CDR2 SYGVKD. This CDR3 has 16 amino acids. The V and J ends lost 0 bases and 4 bases, in that order; junction bases with no gene match: 5. The CDR3 protein is CAISESRGQVYNEQFF. In nucleotides, the CDR3 is TGTGCCATCAGTGAGTCACGGGGACAGGTATACAATGAGCAGTTCTTC.

The chain combines TRBV6-1 with TRBJ1-1; no definite D call. The V gene's germline CDR1 is MNHNS and CDR2 SASEGT. The CDR3 loop spans 11 amino acids. The V end was cut by 11 bases, the J end by 4 bases, with 11 bases between. The CDR3 is CAGRTGTEAFF. As DNA, the CDR3 is TGTGCCGGAAGAACGGGCACTGAAGCTTTCTTT.

This clone was recorded a few times. The rearrangement uses TRBV5-1 and TRBJ2-7; possibly TRBD1 for D (5 bases). V lost 0 bases, J lost 7 bases, and 14 bases lay in between. Germline-derived CDR1 and CDR2 are SGHRS and YFSETQ. The CDR3 has 14 amino acids. The CDR3 reads CASSLGMDTPEQYV. In DNA, the CDR3 is TGCGCCAGCAGCTTGGGGATGGACACTCCTGAGCAGTACGTC.

This chain uses TRBV6-5 with TRBJ2-5, with 13 bases lining up with TRBD2. V dropped 5 bases and J dropped 4; count of bases not matched to a gene: 4. The CDR3 length is 15 residues. Germline V gene lookup returns CDR1 MNHEY and CDR2 SVGAGI. The CDR3 sequence: CASSRLAGGLETQYF. CDR3 nucleotide sequence: TGTGCCAGCAGTCGACTAGCGGGGGGCCTAGAGACCCAGTACTTC.

The chain uses TRBV30 and TRBJ1-2; tentatively, D is TRBD1 (5 bases). Germline V gene sequence: CDR1 GTSNPN, CDR2 SVGIG (reference sequence). Trimming stripped 5 bases from V and 0 bases from J, with 13 bases between. The CDR3 sequence is 14 residues long. This chain's CDR3 is CAWGGVSSNYGYTF. Here the CDR3 DNA reads TGTGCCTGGGGGGGGGTATCGTCTAACTATGGCTACACCTTC.

This clone showed up just a few times. The V gene is TRBV7-9, the J gene TRBJ1-2; tentative D call: TRBD1 (6 bases). V was cut by 2 bases and J by 7 bases, with 17 bases left in between. The germline CDR1 and CDR2 sequences are SEHNR and FQNEAQ (reference sequence). The CDR3 sequence is 15 residues long. CDR3: CASSLIDGQSFGYTF. The CDR3, as DNA: TGTGCCAGCAGCTTAATCGATGGACAGTCGTTTGGCTACACCTTC.

The chain carries TRBV6-1 and TRBJ2-7, with D hard to call. With 2 bases removed from V and 4 bases from J, the gap between germline ends came to 3 bases. CDR1 is MNHNS, CDR2 SASEGT, per germline. CDR3 length: 11 amino acids. The chain's CDR3 is CASSEYYEQYF. The CDR3 DNA is TGTGCCAGCAGTGAATATTACGAGCAGTACTTC.

V usage is TRBV7-9 and J usage is TRBJ1-6, with TRBD1 matching 10 bases. The CDR3 length is 14 residues. CDR1 SEHNR and CDR2 FQNEAQ come from the germline V gene (reference sequence). V was pared by 4 bases and J by 7 bases, with 1 base of the junction left unmatched. DNA of the CDR3: TGTGCCAGCAGCTGGGGACAGGGGAATTCACCCCTCCACTTT. Protein sequence: CASSWGQGNSPLHF.

In nucleotides, the CDR3 is TGTGCCAGCAGACTACTAGCGGGTACTTACAATGAGCAGTTCTTC. This encodes CASRLLAGTYNEQFF. J is TRBJ2-1 and V is TRBV7-8; 9 nucleotides line up with TRBD2. CDR3 length: 15 residues. With V trimmed by 6 bases and J by 4 bases, 7 bases remained unmatched. Germline-derived CDR1 and CDR2 are SGHVS and FQNEAQ.

This clone was found a few times. The chain has TRBV5-5 and TRBJ2-6, with 7 bases matching TRBD1. Germline V gene lookup returns CDR1 SGHKS and CDR2 YYEKEE (reference sequence). The junction had 16 bases not matched to a gene; V was cut back by 4 bases and J by 0 bases. The length of the CDR3 is 20 residues. CDR3 region: CASSRRSLRTGDSGANVLTF. The CDR3 DNA sequence: TGTGCCAGCAGCCGCCGGAGCCTACGGACAGGAGACTCTGGGGCCAACGTCCTGACTTTC.